Presented here are 25 T cell receptor beta chains from one specimen sequenced in a study of technical replicates of blood from several donors. Produced via immunoSEQ multiplex PCR; TCRdb's table is partial and in-frame only. The sample consists of tens of thousands of clones, around 97% of them appearing once. Sequencing was carried out using T cells isolated from PBMCs. These receptors were taken from a human donor in good health.

The chain combines TRBV28 with TRBJ1-5; D perhaps matches TRBD1 (6 bases). CDR1 is MDHEN, CDR2 SYDVKM, per germline. The V end was cut by 1 base, the J end by 6 bases, with 16 bases between. The CDR3 contains 16 residues. CDR3: CASSLSERGMRQPQHF. The CDR3 DNA reads as TGTGCCAGCAGTTTATCGGAAAGGGGGATGCGTCAGCCCCAGCATTTT. The variable domain in full, completed from reference TRBV28 and TRBJ1-5, reads DVKVTQSSRYLVKRTGEKVFLECVQDMDHENMFWYRQDPGLGLRLIYFSYDVKMKEKGDIPEGYSVSREKKERFSLILESASTNQTSMYLCASSLSERGMRQPQHFGDGTRLSIL.

The chain recombines TRBV19 with TRBJ2-3; D might be TRBD2 (6 bases). The CDR3 runs 15 residues. The V end lost 9 bases, the J end lost 2 bases, and 18 bases lay between the germline ends. The germline V gene has CDR1 LNHDA and CDR2 SQIVND (reference sequence). CDR3 loop: CASLRDSHSTDTQYF. The CDR3 DNA is TGTGCCAGCCTTCGGGACTCTCATTCCACAGATACGCAGTATTTT.

This chain uses TRBV29-1 with TRBJ2-1, with 9 bases fitting TRBD2. This CDR3 region has 15 residues. V trimming: 6 bases; J trimming: 5 bases; junction bases outside the gene matches: 11. Germline assignment: CDR1 SQVTM and CDR2 ANQGSEA. The DNA of the CDR3 is TGCAGCGTGAGGGCCGGGACTAGCACCAACAATGAGCAGTTCTTC. It yields the protein CSVRAGTSTNNEQFF.

The chain recombines TRBV2 with TRBJ2-7; 9 bases align to TRBD1. The V segment lost 5 bases and the J segment 6 bases; nucleotides outside the gene matches: 5. CDR3 length: 13 residues. Germline-derived CDR1 and CDR2 are SNHLY and FYNNEI. CDR3 DNA: TGTGCCAGCAGTCCGGGACAGGGACTCGAGCAGTACTTC. Its protein product is CASSPGQGLEQYF.

This clone has a single count. The J gene is TRBJ1-1, the V gene TRBV10-2, with D maybe TRBD1 (6 bases). CDR3 length: 12 amino acids. From germline, CDR1 is WSHSY and CDR2 SAAADI. Trimming stripped 4 bases from V and 6 bases from J, with 9 bases between. In DNA, the CDR3 is TGCGCCAGCAGTGGAACAGGGCCTGAAGCTTTCTTT. Translation: CASSGTGPEAFF.

The J gene is TRBJ1-5, the V gene TRBV7-9, with D perhaps matching TRBD1 (6 bases). CDR3 length: 19 residues. V was cut by 6 bases and J by 1 base, with 25 bases left in between. The V gene's germline CDR1 is SEHNR and CDR2 FQNEAQ (reference sequence). This chain's CDR3 is CASSLARGMSDVSNQPQHF. The CDR3 DNA sequence: TGTGCCAGCAGTCTCGCCAGGGGTATGTCGGATGTAAGCAATCAGCCCCAGCATTTT.

The chain combines TRBV5-4 with TRBJ1-3; TRBD1 aligns across 7 bases. CDR1 is SGHNT, CDR2 YYREEE, per germline (reference sequence). The V and J ends lost 4 bases and 0 bases, in that order; junction bases with no gene match: 1. This CDR3 spans 14 amino acids. The CDR3 DNA reads TGTGCCAGCAGCCGGGACAGCTCTGGAAACACCATATATTTT. This encodes CASSRDSSGNTIYF.

CDR3 sequence (DNA): TGTGCCTGGATAGGGACAGGGGCGTTCAATGAGCAGTTCTTC. This gives the protein CAWIGTGAFNEQFF. V usage is TRBV30 and J usage is TRBJ2-1; TRBD1 matches at 10 bases. CDR1 GTSNPN and CDR2 SVGIG come from the germline V gene (reference sequence). Losses at the gene ends were 4 bases for V and 6 bases for J; bases not matched to a gene: 6. This CDR3 contains 14 residues. Supplemented by reference TRBV30 and TRBJ2-1, the full variable domain reads SQTIHQWPATLVQPVGSPLSLECTVEGTSNPNLYWYRQAAGRGLQLLFYSVGIGQISSEVPQNLSASRPQDRQFILSSKKLLLSDSGFYLCAWIGTGAFNEQFFGPGTRLTVL.

The V gene is TRBV4-1, the J gene TRBJ2-1; 8 bases line up with TRBD2. V was pared by 6 bases and J by 5 bases, with 12 bases of the junction left unmatched. This CDR3 has 16 residues. CDR1 is MGHRA, CDR2 YSYEKL, per germline. CDR3 sequence: CASRRPGGPPDNEQFF. In DNA, the CDR3 is TGCGCCAGCAGAAGGCCGGGGGGGCCTCCTGACAATGAGCAGTTCTTC.

The chain has TRBV6-5 and TRBJ2-4; no clear D. Trimming left V 0 bases short and J 4 bases short, with 4 bases between. The CDR3 consists of 13 residues. Germline lookup yields CDR1 MNHEY and CDR2 SVGAGI. The chain's CDR3 is CASSYSAKNIQYF. CDR3 DNA sequence: TGTGCCAGCAGTTACTCGGCTAAAAACATTCAGTACTTC.

This sequence joins TRBV19 and TRBJ1-2; D perhaps matches TRBD1 (5 bases). With 6 bases removed from V and 10 bases from J, the gap between germline ends came to 15 bases. Germline assignment: CDR1 LNHDA and CDR2 SQIVND (reference sequence). There are 12 residues in the CDR3. In DNA, the CDR3 is TGTGCCAGTAGACATACTGCAGGGTACTACACCTTC. It specifies CASRHTAGYYTF.

This rearrangement joins TRBV14 to TRBJ2-7; the D is unclear. The ends were cut back, 2 bases at V and 2 bases at J, with 13 bases in the middle. Per the germline V gene, CDR1 is SGHDN and CDR2 is FVKESK. The length of the CDR3 is 15 residues. DNA for the CDR3: TGTGCCAGCAGCCAATCAGGATCCTTGGCCTACGAGCAGTACTTC. This codes for CASSQSGSLAYEQYF.

The rearrangement uses TRBV2 and TRBJ2-2, with 7 positions matching TRBD1. CDR3 length: 16 residues. Germline V gives CDR1 SNHLY, CDR2 FYNNEI. J gave up 6 bases and V 6 bases, and 13 bases lay outside the gene matches. CDR3 DNA: TGTGCCAGCAGACCCGACAGGGTTGTTGGTGCCGGGGAGCTGTTTTTT. Encoded protein: CASRPDRVVGAGELFF.

This sequence joins TRBV18 and TRBJ1-1; D uncertain. The V end lost 0 bases, the J end lost 1 base, and 6 bases lay between the germline ends. The CDR3 totals 14 residues. The germline V gene has CDR1 KGHSH and CDR2 LQKENI. In nucleotides, the CDR3 is TGTGCCAGCTCACCACCGTCCGGGAACACTGAAGCTTTCTTT. It yields the protein CASSPPSGNTEAFF.

The V call is TRBV6-5, the J call TRBJ1-3; D call uncertain. The V end was cut by 2 bases, the J end by 0 bases, with 11 bases between. The CDR3 is 16 amino acids. CDR1 MNHEY and CDR2 SVGAGI come from the germline V gene. In DNA form, the CDR3 reads TGTGCCAGCAGTTACGAGGGCTCTCTCTCTGGAAACACCATATATTTT. It is translated as CASSYEGSLSGNTIYF.

DNA for the CDR3: TGCAGCGTTGAAGAACGCAGGGGCACAGATACGCAGTATTTT. It is translated as CSVEERRGTDTQYF. This chain uses TRBV29-1 with TRBJ2-3, with D maybe TRBD1 (5 bases). The CDR3 has 14 amino acids. Per germline, CDR1 SQVTM and CDR2 ANQGSEA. V gave up 0 bases and J gave up 1 base, with 8 bases separating them.

The V call is TRBV5-4, the J call TRBJ1-1; 9 bases are shared with TRBD1. The trim removed 5 bases at V and 2 bases at J, leaving 7 bases unmatched. Germline V gives CDR1 SGHNT, CDR2 YYREEE (reference sequence). This CDR3 is built from 15 residues. CDR3 sequence: CASRLRDRVNTEAFF. In nucleotides, the CDR3 is TGTGCCAGCAGGCTTAGGGACAGGGTTAACACTGAAGCTTTCTTT.

The V and J genes are TRBV27 and TRBJ1-1, with D possibly TRBD1 on 5 matching bases. Trimming removed 4 bases from V and 5 bases from J, with 14 bases in between. Germline V gene data show CDR1 as MNHEY and CDR2 as SMNVEV (reference sequence). The CDR3 contains 14 residues. CDR3 protein: CASSWAGRGTEAFF. CDR3 in DNA: TGTGCCAGCAGTTGGGCAGGGAGGGGAACTGAAGCTTTCTTT.

The J gene is TRBJ1-1, the V gene TRBV7-9; D is unresolved. The CDR3 runs to 14 residues. CDR1 and CDR2 from the germline V gene are SEHNR and FQNEAQ (reference sequence). The V gene lost 1 base and the J gene lost 6 bases, with 12 bases spanning the gap. The CDR3 loop is CASSLELFSAEAFF. The CDR3 nucleotides read TGTGCCAGCAGCTTAGAACTTTTTTCTGCTGAAGCTTTCTTT.

The chain carries TRBV18 and TRBJ1-4; no clear D gene. The CDR3 is made up of 15 amino acids. The V end was cut by 3 bases, the J end by 0 bases, with 8 bases between. Germline V gene lookup returns CDR1 KGHSH and CDR2 LQKENI. CDR3 sequence reads: CASSPGTSTNEKLFF. CDR3 nucleotides: TGTGCCAGCTCACCTGGCACCTCAACTAATGAAAAACTGTTTTTT. The full variable domain, its missing parts supplied by reference TRBV18 and TRBJ1-4, is NAGVMQNPRHLVRRRGQEARLRCSPMKGHSHVYWYRQLPEEGLKFMVYLQKENIIDESGMPKERFSAEFPKEGPSILRIQQVVRGDSAAYFCASSPGTSTNEKLFFGSGTQLSVL.

J is TRBJ2-3 and V is TRBV7-6; the D gene is possibly TRBD1 (5 bases). CDR1 is SGHVS and CDR2 is FNYEAQ in the germline V gene. The V gene lost 6 bases and the J gene lost 2 bases, with 6 bases spanning the gap. The CDR3 is made up of 12 amino acids. The CDR3 sequence is CASRGDTDTQYF. The CDR3 DNA is TGTGCCAGCAGAGGGGACACAGATACGCAGTATTTT.

This chain links TRBV11-2 with TRBJ2-3; 10 nucleotides match TRBD2. Germline loops: CDR1 SGHAT, CDR2 FQNNGV. This CDR3 has 17 residues. V trimming: 1 base; J trimming: 8 bases; junction bases outside the gene matches: 12. This CDR3 reads CASSLVASGGQQPTQYF. As DNA, the CDR3 is TGTGCCAGCAGCTTAGTGGCTAGCGGGGGCCAACAGCCTACGCAGTATTTT.

This clone was observed once. This chain connects TRBV25-1 to TRBJ2-2; TRBD1 matches at 7 bases. Losses at the gene ends were 6 bases for V and 2 bases for J; bases not matched to a gene: 12. This CDR3 contains 17 residues. The germline gives CDR1 MGHDK, CDR2 SYGVNS. CDR3 nucleotides: TGTGCCAGCAGGGGGCGCCATGACAGGGCCAACACCGGGGAGCTGTTTTTT. Translation gives CASRGRHDRANTGELFF.

The CDR3 here is CASSLGQGEDTQYF. The CDR3 DNA reads as TGTGCCAGCAGCCTAGGACAGGGTGAGGATACGCAGTATTTT. The chain joins TRBV5-4 to TRBJ2-3, with TRBD1 matching over 8 bases. The CDR3 is made up of 14 amino acids. CDR1 is SGHNT and CDR2 is YYREEE in the germline V gene (reference sequence). V was pared by 4 bases and J by 6 bases, with 7 bases of the junction left unmatched.

This clone was seen a single time. The chain links TRBV19 to TRBJ1-1; D unclear. CDR1 is LNHDA and CDR2 is SQIVND in the germline V gene (reference sequence). The CDR3 has 13 amino acids. Trimming removed 7 bases from V and 4 bases from J, with 13 bases in between. The CDR3 sequence is CASIQRPSTEAFF. DNA of the CDR3: TGTGCCAGTATTCAGCGCCCCAGCACTGAAGCTTTCTTT.